Shown below are 26 T cell receptor beta chains from a single sample sequenced in a study of control samples from healthy donors and cancer patients. Sequencing used immunoSEQ multiplex PCR; TCRdb keeps in-frame clones, though not all of them. This sample has around 120,000 clones, with 87% found just once. Sample: blood. These receptors came from a man aged 55 to 70 in good health.

The rearrangement links TRBV7-9 to TRBJ1-1, with 9 nucleotides matching TRBD1. The germline gives CDR1 SEHNR, CDR2 FQNEAQ (reference sequence). This CDR3 is 13 amino acids long. The V and J ends lost 3 bases and 5 bases, in that order; junction bases with no gene match: 1. CDR3 sequence: CASSFDRGTEAFF. The CDR3 DNA reads as TGTGCCAGCAGCTTCGACAGGGGGACTGAAGCTTTCTTT.

The chain uses TRBV18 and TRBJ2-5; the D is unclear. CDR1 and CDR2 from the germline V gene are KGHSH and LQKENI. Trimming removed 2 bases at V and 2 bases at J, with 3 bases between. The CDR3 consists of 12 residues. CDR3 sequence: CASSPIQETQYF. For the CDR3, the DNA is TGTGCCAGCTCACCAATTCAAGAGACCCAGTACTTC.

J is TRBJ2-3 and V is TRBV29-1, with 10 bases lining up with TRBD1. The CDR3 loop spans 15 amino acids. CDR1 SQVTM and CDR2 ANQGSEA come from the germline V gene. The junction had 10 bases not matched to a gene; V was cut back by 7 bases and J by 3 bases. This chain's CDR3 is CSGRPGTGVTDTQYF. In nucleotides, the CDR3 is TGCAGCGGACGACCCGGGACAGGGGTAACAGATACGCAGTATTTT.

The chain links TRBV4-1 to TRBJ1-6, with TRBD1 identical over 11 bases. This CDR3 is 16 amino acids long. From germline, CDR1 is MGHRA and CDR2 YSYEKL. Trimming cost V 3 bases and J 5 bases; bases outside gene matches: 3. CDR3 DNA: TGCGCCAGCAGCCAGGACAGGGGGCGGGATAATTCACCCCTCCACTTT. Its protein is CASSQDRGRDNSPLHF.

J is TRBJ1-1 and V is TRBV28, with D tentatively TRBD1 (5 bases). Trimming left V 2 bases short and J 9 bases short, with 10 bases between. Germline lookup yields CDR1 MDHEN and CDR2 SYDVKM. CDR3 length equals 12 residues. CDR3 nucleotides: TGTGCCAGCAGTTTAAGGACAACTCAAGCTTTCTTT. Translating gives CASSLRTTQAFF.

The chain uses TRBV7-9 and TRBJ1-5; possible D gene TRBD1, 6 bases. Trimming cost V 4 bases and J 9 bases, with 10 bases left between them. This CDR3 is built from 12 residues. CDR1 SEHNR and CDR2 FQNEAQ come from the germline V gene (reference sequence). For the CDR3, the DNA is TGTGCCAGCAGCTCAGGGGTCTCGCCCCAGCATTTT. Protein: CASSSGVSPQHF.

V usage is TRBV9 and J usage is TRBJ2-3; a possible D gene is TRBD2 (6 bases). The CDR3 extends over 16 amino acids. V was shortened by 0 bases and J by 2 bases, with 13 bases between the two germline ends. Germline V gene sequence: CDR1 SGDLS, CDR2 YYNGEE. The CDR3 protein is CASSVGASDYTDTQYF. CDR3 DNA sequence: TGTGCCAGCAGCGTAGGGGCTAGCGATTACACAGATACGCAGTATTTT.

The chain recombines TRBV3-1 (or the pseudogene TRBV3-2) with TRBJ2-1; 8 bases are shared with TRBD2. The trim removed 2 bases at V and 9 bases at J, leaving 15 bases unmatched. The CDR3 is 17 amino acids. CDR1 is LGHDT and CDR2 is YNNKEL in the germline V gene (reference sequence). CDR3 protein: CASSQPSGGTVSGEQFF. The CDR3 nucleotides read TGTGCCAGCAGCCAACCGAGCGGGGGTACCGTTTCCGGTGAGCAGTTCTTC.

V and J are TRBV28 and TRBJ2-1, with TRBD1 identical over 8 bases. CDR1 MDHEN and CDR2 SYDVKM come from the germline V gene. V gave up 7 bases and J gave up 4 bases; unmatched junction bases: 6. This CDR3 is 14 amino acids long. This CDR3 is CASTSGTGYNEQFF. In DNA, the CDR3 is TGTGCCAGCACTTCCGGGACAGGATACAATGAGCAGTTCTTC.

This rearrangement joins TRBV9 to TRBJ1-1; D uncertain. The germline V and J ends were trimmed by 4 bases and 6 bases, with 7 bases remaining between them. CDR3 size: 11 residues. The V gene's germline CDR1 is SGDLS and CDR2 YYNGEE. The CDR3 protein is CASSPLAEAFF. CDR3 DNA sequence: TGTGCCAGCAGCCCCTTGGCTGAAGCTTTCTTT.

The gene calls are TRBV6-2 or TRBV6-3 and TRBJ1-5, with D possibly matching TRBD1 (5 bases). The CDR3 runs 15 residues. Per the germline V gene, CDR1 is MNHEY and CDR2 is SVGEGT. V lost 0 bases to trimming and J lost 2 bases, with 8 bases between them. In nucleotides, the CDR3 is TGTGCCAGCAGTTACTCGTGGGGGGGCAATCAGCCCCAGCATTTT. Its protein is CASSYSWGGNQPQHF.

The chain is built from TRBV6-6 and TRBJ1-4, with TRBD1 identical over 7 bases. This CDR3 contains 14 residues. Germline V gene lookup returns CDR1 MNHNY and CDR2 SVGAGI (reference sequence). With V trimmed by 6 bases and J by 15 bases, 16 bases remained unmatched. CDR3 bases: TGTGCCAGCAGCCTTCCGGGACAGAGTTTTCTTTTGTTTTTT. It encodes CASSLPGQSFLLFF.

V usage is TRBV7-3 and J usage is TRBJ2-5, with 9 bases matching TRBD2. From germline, CDR1 is SGHTA and CDR2 FQGTGA. After removal of 5 bases from V and 5 bases from J, the junction contained 6 bases not matched to a gene. CDR3 size: 14 residues. The CDR3 here is CASSPGLARETQYF. For the CDR3, the DNA is TGTGCCAGCAGCCCGGGACTAGCCCGGGAGACCCAGTACTTC.

The rearrangement uses TRBV7-2 and TRBJ1-1; D remains unclear. The length of the CDR3 is 14 residues. Deletions cut 3 bases from V and 0 bases from J, with 8 bases between. Looked up from germline, CDR1 is SGHTA and CDR2 is FQGNSA. The CDR3 coding sequence is TGTGCCAGCAGCTTCCCGATAATGAACACTGAAGCTTTCTTT. Its translation: CASSFPIMNTEAFF.

The V call is TRBV3-1 (or the pseudogene TRBV3-2), the J call TRBJ1-2; the D gene is possibly TRBD1 (6 bases). CDR3 length: 16 amino acids. Germline V lookup: CDR1 LGHDT, CDR2 YNNKEL (reference sequence). V was shortened by 2 bases and J by 1 base, with 14 bases between the two germline ends. The CDR3 bases are TGTGCCAGCAGCCAAAGGGGGGATTTAGGTAACTATGGCTACACCTTC. The encoded protein is CASSQRGDLGNYGYTF.

The chain uses TRBV5-1 and TRBJ2-7; D gene uncertain. The CDR3 is 14 amino acids. With 0 bases removed from V and 3 bases from J, the gap between germline ends came to 10 bases. The V gene's germline CDR1 is SGHRS and CDR2 YFSETQ. In nucleotides, the CDR3 is TGCGCCAGCAGCTTGGAGTATGGGCTCTACGAGCAGTACTTC. This sequence encodes CASSLEYGLYEQYF.

The rearrangement links TRBV30 to TRBJ1-4; D is possibly TRBD1 (5 bases). Trimming removed 1 base from V and 7 bases from J, with 19 bases in between. CDR1 and CDR2 (germline): GTSNPN, SVGIG (reference sequence). The CDR3 is 16 amino acids. Here the CDR3 DNA reads TGTGCCTGGAGTGCCCCATCTAGGGGCGGTAGTGAAAAACTGTTTTTT. Amino acids: CAWSAPSRGGSEKLFF.

This sequence joins TRBV4-2 and TRBJ1-1; no definite D call. V lost 4 bases, J lost 8 bases, and 8 bases lay in between. The CDR3 sequence is 11 residues long. CDR1 and CDR2 from the germline V gene are LGHNA and YNFKEQ. In DNA form, the CDR3 reads TGTGCCAGCAGCCGCAACAGAGAAGCTTTCTTT. Encoded protein: CASSRNREAFF.

The rearrangement links TRBV7-2 to TRBJ1-1, with D perhaps matching TRBD1 (5 bases). Trimming removed 2 bases at V and 1 base at J, with 14 bases between. The CDR3 totals 16 residues. Germline V gene lookup returns CDR1 SGHTA and CDR2 FQGNSA. This chain's CDR3 is CASSLHSGRGNTEAFF. The CDR3 nucleotides are TGTGCCAGCAGCTTACATTCGGGGAGGGGGAACACTGAAGCTTTCTTT.

This clone was observed a handful of times. V and J are TRBV7-9 and TRBJ1-3; no clear D. CDR3 size: 10 residues. Germline assignment: CDR1 SEHNR and CDR2 FQNEAQ (reference sequence). Trimming took off 11 bases at V and 14 bases at J, with 16 bases between the two ends. CDR3 sequence: CALTKPGLYF. CDR3 sequence (DNA): TGTGCCCTAACAAAACCGGGCCTATATTTT.

The gene calls are TRBV12-3 or TRBV12-4 and TRBJ2-5; no firm D call. V gave up 3 bases and J gave up 4 bases, with 3 bases separating them. The CDR3 consists of 11 residues. The CDR3 reads CASSFSETQYF. The CDR3 DNA follows: TGTGCCAGCAGTTTCTCAGAGACCCAGTACTTC.

This rearrangement joins TRBV27 to TRBJ1-5; possibly TRBD1 for D (5 bases). Trimming pared 5 bases from V and 3 bases from J, leaving 14 bases between. The germline V gene encodes CDR1 MNHEY and CDR2 SMNVEV (reference sequence). The CDR3 has 15 amino acids. Here the CDR3 DNA reads TGTGCCAGCAGTCCGACGACAGTAACCAATCAGCCCCAGCATTTT. It specifies CASSPTTVTNQPQHF.

This chain uses TRBV3-1 (or the pseudogene TRBV3-2) with TRBJ2-7; the match to TRBD2 covers 10 bases. The trim removed 4 bases at V and 4 bases at J, leaving 4 bases unmatched. Germline V lookup: CDR1 LGHDT, CDR2 YNNKEL (reference sequence). CDR3 length equals 14 residues. CDR3 loop: CASSPSGGPYEQYF. The CDR3 nucleotides read TGTGCCAGCAGCCCTAGCGGGGGTCCGTACGAGCAGTACTTC.

The chain couples TRBV15 to TRBJ2-3, with a tentative D call TRBD2 (6 bases). Germline V gene sequence: CDR1 LNHNV, CDR2 YYDKDF (reference sequence). The CDR3 covers 14 residues. Trimming removed 4 bases at V and 4 bases at J, with 12 bases between. The CDR3 nucleotides are TGTGCCACCAGCAAAATGACTAGTTCAGATACGCAGTATTTT. Protein sequence: CATSKMTSSDTQYF.

The chain recombines TRBV6-4 with TRBJ1-6; D unclear. Germline CDR1 is MRHNA and CDR2 is SNTAGT. V was pared by 0 bases and J by 4 bases, with 7 bases between. The CDR3 totals 15 residues. CDR3 DNA sequence: TGTGCCAGCAGTGACTCTTGGGCTTATAATTCACCCCTCCACTTT. Its protein product is CASSDSWAYNSPLHF.

V is TRBV28 and J is TRBJ1-2; no clear D gene. There are 12 residues in the CDR3. Germline CDR1 and CDR2: MDHEN and SYDVKM. Trimming left V 1 base short and J 8 bases short, with 8 bases between. The DNA for the CDR3 is TGTGCCAGCAGTTTATTGATGGGAGGCTACACCTTC. It is translated as CASSLLMGGYTF.